The 27 T cell receptor beta chains below all came from one sample that was sequenced in a study of blood T cells in healthy people across ages. Alongside a J-beta primer mix, a sample-barcoded 5' primer served in a second PCR lasting roughly 6 to 12 cycles. Via MiXCR, TCRdb re-called the 5' RACE reads, giving one row per CDR3 protein. Among around 1,500,000 distinct CDR3 sequences, 28% were seen once, and the ten largest hold over 7%. The sequenced material came from blood. The receptor set was obtained from a woman aged 25 to 39 in good health.

The chain is built from TRBV28 and TRBJ2-7; TRBD1 matches at 10 bases. Per the germline V gene, CDR1 is MDHEN and CDR2 is SYDVKM. The J segment lost 6 bases and the V segment lost 3 bases, leaving 11 bases of the junction unmatched. CDR3 length: 16 amino acids. CDR3 residues: CASSLPGQGSRSEQYF. The CDR3 nucleotides are TGTGCCAGCAGTTTGCCGGGACAGGGGTCTCGTAGCGAGCAGTACTTC. Looking up the rest from reference TRBV28 and TRBJ2-7 gives the full variable domain: DVKVTQSSRYLVKRTGEKVFLECVQDMDHENMFWYRQDPGLGLRLIYFSYDVKMKEKGDIPEGYSVSREKKERFSLILESASTNQTSMYLCASSLPGQGSRSEQYFGPGTRLTVT.

Many counts were recorded for this clonotype. The chain recombines TRBV11-2 with TRBJ2-5, with 11 bases matching TRBD2. Germline CDR1 SGHAT, CDR2 FQNNGV. This CDR3 comprises 22 residues. Trimming removed 4 bases from V and 3 bases from J; junction bases left unmatched: 25. CDR3 sequence: CASSSPGLAVVGAGISKETQYF. The CDR3 region has the DNA TGTGCCAGCAGCTCCCCGGGACTAGCGGTAGTTGGGGCTGGTATATCAAAAGAGACCCAGTACTTC.

J is TRBJ2-1 and V is TRBV2, with D possibly TRBD2 on 5 matching bases. Germline CDR1 is SNHLY and CDR2 is FYNNEI. V lost 8 bases, J lost 6 bases, and 17 bases lay in between. The CDR3 contains 14 residues. The DNA of the CDR3 is TGTGCCAGCGGGCCAGAACGGAGGTCCAATGAGCAGTTCTTC. It is translated as CASGPERRSNEQFF.

This clonotype was detected a few times. The chain joins TRBV20-1 to TRBJ1-2; D unclear. The V gene's germline CDR1 is DFQATT and CDR2 SNEGSKA (reference sequence). This CDR3 comprises 11 residues. CDR3 DNA sequence: TGCACTTCCGGGTGGCCTGGTGGCTACACCTTC. It yields the protein CTSGWPGGYTF.

The V call is TRBV12-3 or TRBV12-4, the J call TRBJ2-3; D may correspond to TRBD1 or TRBD2 (5 bases each). The CDR3 extends over 13 amino acids. The V end was cut by 9 bases, the J end by 4 bases, with 14 bases between. The CDR3 sequence is CASKILGADTQYF. CDR3 sequence (DNA): TGTGCCAGTAAGATTTTGGGGGCAGATACGCAGTATTTT.

The genes are TRBV6-1 and TRBJ2-7; weak D call: TRBD1 (8 bases). The CDR3 has 15 amino acids. Trimming took off 6 bases at V and 4 bases at J, with 19 bases between the two ends. Germline loops: CDR1 MNHNS, CDR2 SASEGT. The CDR3 is CASSDRGRGVYEQYF. The CDR3 DNA follows: TGTGCCAGCAGCGACAGGGGACGGGGGGTTTACGAGCAGTACTTC.

The chain joins TRBV20-1 to TRBJ2-7; 8 bases are a match to TRBD1. The CDR3 covers 15 residues. Germline V gene data show CDR1 as DFQATT and CDR2 as SNEGSKA (reference sequence). V trimming: 6 bases; J trimming: 4 bases; junction bases outside the gene matches: 14. DNA of the CDR3: TGCAGTGCCCATAACGACAGGGGAAGTGTGTACGAGCAGTACTTC. This codes for CSAHNDRGSVYEQYF.

This chain uses TRBV7-2 with TRBJ2-5; 9 bases are a match to TRBD2. The CDR3 contains 13 residues. V lost 8 bases, J lost 11 bases, and 12 bases stayed unmatched. Per germline, CDR1 SGHTA and CDR2 FQGNSA. Here the CDR3 reads CASAGSGSWEQYF. In DNA, the CDR3 is TGTGCCAGCGCAGGTAGCGGGAGTTGGGAGCAGTACTTC.

The rearrangement joins TRBV29-1 to TRBJ2-5; tentatively, D is TRBD1 or TRBD2 (5 bases each). Trimming pared 4 bases from V and 1 base from J, leaving 10 bases between. The CDR3 has 13 amino acids. Germline V gene data show CDR1 as SQVTM and CDR2 as ANQGSEA. CDR3 residues: CSVVGGFQETQYF. The CDR3 DNA follows: TGCAGCGTTGTTGGGGGATTCCAAGAGACCCAGTACTTC.

This clonotype showed up just a few times. This chain links TRBV12-3 or TRBV12-4 with TRBJ2-1; 7 bases line up with TRBD1. Trimming took 2 bases from V and 9 from J; bases not matched to a gene: 10. The length of the CDR3 is 15 residues. The CDR3 DNA reads TGTGCCAGCAGTTTAACCGCACAGGGGACCGGTGAGCAGTTCTTC. Protein sequence: CASSLTAQGTGEQFF.

The chain couples TRBV7-2 to TRBJ2-3, with a weak D call TRBD1 (6 bases). Trimming removed 5 bases at V and 4 bases at J, with 19 bases between. The CDR3 contains 16 residues. From germline, CDR1 is SGHTA and CDR2 FQGNSA. CDR3 region: CASSPPGARHPDTQYF. The CDR3 DNA reads as TGTGCCAGCAGCCCCCCAGGGGCGCGGCACCCAGATACGCAGTATTTT.

This clonotype appeared once. The rearrangement links TRBV5-1 to TRBJ1-4, with 7 positions matching TRBD1. Per germline, CDR1 SGHRS and CDR2 YFSETQ. The CDR3 totals 14 residues. V lost 4 bases to trimming and J lost 3 bases; unmatched junction nucleotides: 3. The CDR3 region has the DNA TGCGCCAGCAGCCAGGACAGGTCTAATGAAAAACTGTTTTTT. It is translated as CASSQDRSNEKLFF.

The chain uses TRBV29-1 and TRBJ1-1; D may be TRBD1 (5 bases). This CDR3 is 12 amino acids long. Trimming stripped 6 bases from V and 4 bases from J, with 12 bases between. Germline CDR1 is SQVTM and CDR2 is ANQGSEA. CDR3 sequence (DNA): TGCAGCGTCCCTGGGGGGGTCACTGAAGCTTTCTTT. Translated, it gives CSVPGGVTEAFF.

The sample holds a few counts of this clonotype. The V and J genes are TRBV5-1 and TRBJ2-3, with D perhaps TRBD1 (6 bases). Germline V gene sequence: CDR1 SGHRS, CDR2 YFSETQ. The ends were cut back, 1 base at V and 0 bases at J, with 9 bases in the middle. There are 15 residues in the CDR3. The CDR3 here is CASSLKTGSTDTQYF. CDR3 bases: TGCGCCAGCAGCTTGAAGACAGGTAGCACAGATACGCAGTATTTT. Full variable domain (rest looked up from reference TRBV5-1 and TRBJ2-3): KAGVTQTPRYLIKTRGQQVTLSCSPISGHRSVSWYQQTPGQGLQFLFEYFSETQRNKGNFPGRFSGRQFSNSRSEMNVSTLELGDSALYLCASSLKTGSTDTQYFGPGTRLTVL.

The CDR3 bases are TGCAGCGGGTCCCGGGAGAACACCGGGGAGCTGTTTTTT. As protein: CSGSRENTGELFF. This chain connects TRBV29-1 to TRBJ2-2, with D possibly TRBD2 on 5 matching bases. The CDR3 loop spans 13 amino acids. Germline CDR1 and CDR2: SQVTM and ANQGSEA. V was shortened by 7 bases and J by 1 base, with 10 bases between the two germline ends.

This clonotype was detected a few times. The CDR3 loop is CASSPQSATGELFF. CDR3 nucleotides: TGTGCCAGCAGTCCCCAGTCTGCGACCGGGGAGCTGTTTTTT. The gene calls are TRBV12-3 or TRBV12-4 and TRBJ2-2; no clear D. Trimming shortened V by 5 bases and J by 5 bases, and 12 bases separated the two germline ends. This CDR3 is built from 14 residues.

The chain joins TRBV20-1 to TRBJ2-7; 7 bases are shared with TRBD1. CDR3 length equals 14 residues. Germline CDR1 reads DFQATT; CDR2 reads SNEGSKA (reference sequence). J was trimmed by 0 bases and V by 5 bases; bases with no gene match: 7. CDR3 in amino acids: CSAGSTGRSYEQYF. CDR3 sequence (DNA): TGCAGTGCTGGATCGACAGGGCGCTCCTACGAGCAGTACTTC.

The chain joins TRBV6-5 to TRBJ2-4, with D perhaps given as TRBD1 or TRBD2 (5 bases each). The CDR3 runs 15 residues. The germline V gene encodes CDR1 MNHEY and CDR2 SVGAGI. The V and J ends lost 0 bases and 13 bases respectively, with 19 bases between them. In DNA, the CDR3 is TGTGCCAGCAGTTACTCGCAGCGTGTGGGGGATGAGCAGTACTTC. Its protein product is CASSYSQRVGDEQYF.

This clonotype was observed a few times. V gene TRBV11-2 combines with J gene TRBJ2-3; 9 nucleotides agree with TRBD2. The CDR3 runs to 16 residues. Germline V gives CDR1 SGHAT, CDR2 FQNNGV. J was trimmed by 4 bases and V by 5 bases; bases with no gene match: 10. CDR3 protein: CASSPPASGAADTQYF. The CDR3 DNA follows: TGTGCCAGCAGCCCCCCGGCTAGCGGGGCGGCAGATACGCAGTATTTT.

V and J are TRBV30 and TRBJ1-5; 8 nucleotides line up with TRBD1. V lost 2 bases and J lost 7; bases outside the gene matches: 7. Germline V gene data show CDR1 as GTSNPN and CDR2 as SVGIG (reference sequence). This CDR3 contains 14 residues. CDR3 region: CAWSPGQGRQPQHF. The CDR3 nucleotides read TGTGCCTGGAGTCCTGGACAGGGACGACAGCCCCAGCATTTT.

V usage is TRBV7-2 and J usage is TRBJ2-5; a weak D match, TRBD2 (5 bases). This CDR3 has 16 residues. Trimming cost V 1 base and J 2 bases, with 14 bases left between them. The V gene's germline CDR1 is SGHTA and CDR2 FQGNSA. In nucleotides, the CDR3 is TGTGCCAGCAGCTTAGGAACGGGGAGCTCACAAGAGACCCAGTACTTC. This codes for CASSLGTGSSQETQYF.

There are a few counts of this clonotype. The chain is built from TRBV12-3 or TRBV12-4 and TRBJ2-1; 8 bases are a match to TRBD2. The junction had 5 bases not matched to a gene; V was cut back by 5 bases and J by 8 bases. The CDR3 runs 13 residues. The CDR3 coding sequence is TGTGCCAGCAGTCAAGCGGGGGCTCATGAGCAGTTCTTC. Translation: CASSQAGAHEQFF.

The chain is built from TRBV7-2 and TRBJ2-1; 11 bases align to TRBD2. The CDR3 runs to 15 residues. Germline CDR1 reads SGHTA; CDR2 reads FQGNSA. V lost 6 bases and J lost 3; bases outside the gene matches: 4. The CDR3 here is CASRLTSGGYNEQFF. In nucleotides, the CDR3 is TGTGCCAGCAGGCTAACTAGCGGGGGCTACAATGAGCAGTTCTTC.

V usage is TRBV3-1 and J usage is TRBJ2-7; the match to TRBD2 covers 15 bases. Germline-derived CDR1 and CDR2 are LGHDT and YNNKEL (reference sequence). This CDR3 has 19 amino acids. Trimming cost V 5 bases and J 0 bases; bases outside gene matches: 11. The CDR3 region is CASSAGLAGGTRSSYEQYF. CDR3 sequence (DNA): TGTGCCAGCAGCGCGGGACTAGCGGGAGGAACGAGGAGCTCCTACGAGCAGTACTTC.

This clonotype showed up just a few times. CDR3 in amino acids: CASSVWGGPGDTQYF. The CDR3 coding sequence is TGTGCCAGCAGCGTGTGGGGGGGGCCAGGAGATACGCAGTATTTT. The rearrangement joins TRBV9 to TRBJ2-3; D might be TRBD2 (7 bases). Germline loops: CDR1 SGDLS, CDR2 YYNGEE. This CDR3 is 15 amino acids long. The V gene lost 2 bases and the J gene lost 5 bases, with 15 bases spanning the gap.

This clonotype was seen many times. J is TRBJ2-1 and V is TRBV7-9; 8 bases match TRBD2. This CDR3 has 15 residues. J was trimmed by 6 bases and V by 2 bases; bases with no gene match: 6. CDR1 SEHNR and CDR2 FQNEAQ come from the germline V gene (reference sequence). CDR3 protein: CASSLRTSLSNEQFF. In DNA form, the CDR3 reads TGTGCCAGCAGCTTAAGGACTAGCCTGAGCAATGAGCAGTTCTTC.

This clonotype came up once. A much larger clonotype is one base distant, so this may be a read error. V is TRBV15 and J is TRBJ1-6, with D possibly matching TRBD1 (6 bases). CDR3 size: 14 residues. Trimming took 3 bases from V and 9 from J, leaving 12 bases between them. Germline lookup yields CDR1 LNHNV and CDR2 YYDKDF (reference sequence). This CDR3 reads CATSSRRGSSPLHF. The CDR3 DNA is TGTGCCACCAGCAGCCGCAGGGGAAGTTCACCCCTCCACTTT.